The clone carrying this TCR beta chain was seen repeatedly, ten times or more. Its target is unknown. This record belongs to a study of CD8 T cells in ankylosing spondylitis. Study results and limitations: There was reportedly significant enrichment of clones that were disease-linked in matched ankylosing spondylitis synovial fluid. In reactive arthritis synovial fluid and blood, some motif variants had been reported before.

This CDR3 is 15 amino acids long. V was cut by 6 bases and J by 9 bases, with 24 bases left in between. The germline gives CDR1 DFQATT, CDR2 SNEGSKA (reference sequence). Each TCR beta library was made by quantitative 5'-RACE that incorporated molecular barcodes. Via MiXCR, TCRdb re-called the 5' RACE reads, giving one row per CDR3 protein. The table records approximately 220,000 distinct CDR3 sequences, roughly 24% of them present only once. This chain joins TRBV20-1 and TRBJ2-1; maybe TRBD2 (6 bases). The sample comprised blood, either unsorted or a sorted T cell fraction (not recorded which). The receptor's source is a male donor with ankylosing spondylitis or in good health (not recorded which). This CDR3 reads CSAAGPQWREVEQFF. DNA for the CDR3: TGCAGTGCCGCAGGCCCCCAGTGGCGGGAAGTTGAGCAGTTCTTC.